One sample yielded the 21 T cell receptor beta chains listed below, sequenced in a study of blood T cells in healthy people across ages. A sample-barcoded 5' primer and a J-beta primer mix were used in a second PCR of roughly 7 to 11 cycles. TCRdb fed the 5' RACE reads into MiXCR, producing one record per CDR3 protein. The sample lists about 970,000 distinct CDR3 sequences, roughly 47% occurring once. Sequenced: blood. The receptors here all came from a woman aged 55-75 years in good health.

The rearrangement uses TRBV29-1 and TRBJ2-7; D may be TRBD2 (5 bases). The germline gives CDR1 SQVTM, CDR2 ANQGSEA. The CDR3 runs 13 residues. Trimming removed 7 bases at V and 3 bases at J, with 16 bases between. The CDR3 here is CSAQNGGDYEQYF. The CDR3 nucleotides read TGCAGCGCCCAGAATGGAGGAGACTACGAGCAGTACTTC.

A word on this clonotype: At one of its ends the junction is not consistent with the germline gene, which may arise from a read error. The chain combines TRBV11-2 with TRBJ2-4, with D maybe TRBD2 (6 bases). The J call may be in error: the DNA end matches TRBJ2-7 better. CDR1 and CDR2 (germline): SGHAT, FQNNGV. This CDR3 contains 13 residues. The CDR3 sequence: CAGSAGTQSEQYF. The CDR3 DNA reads TGTGCCGGCAGCGCCGGGACTCAGAGCGAGCAGTACTTC.

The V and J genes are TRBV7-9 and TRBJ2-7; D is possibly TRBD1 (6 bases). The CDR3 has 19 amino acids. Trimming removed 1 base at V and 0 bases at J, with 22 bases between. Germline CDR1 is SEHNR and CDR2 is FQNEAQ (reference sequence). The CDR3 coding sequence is TGTGCCAGCAGCTTAGGACGCTTCCGGGACACTACAAACTCCTACGAGCAGTACTTC. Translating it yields CASSLGRFRDTTNSYEQYF.

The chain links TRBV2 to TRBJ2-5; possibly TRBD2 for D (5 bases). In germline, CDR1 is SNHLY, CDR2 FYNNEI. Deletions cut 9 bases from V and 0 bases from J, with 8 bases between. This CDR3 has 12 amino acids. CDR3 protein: CASERYQETQYF. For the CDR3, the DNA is TGTGCCAGTGAGCGGTACCAAGAGACCCAGTACTTC.

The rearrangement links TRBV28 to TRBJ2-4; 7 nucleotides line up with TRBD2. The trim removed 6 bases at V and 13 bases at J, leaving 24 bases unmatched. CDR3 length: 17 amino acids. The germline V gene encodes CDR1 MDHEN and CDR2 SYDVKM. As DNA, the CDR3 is TGTGCCAGCAGACCCCTTGGCGGGAGCTATTTCTACAATGAGCAGTACTTC. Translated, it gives CASRPLGGSYFYNEQYF. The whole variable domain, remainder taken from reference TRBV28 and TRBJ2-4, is DVKVTQSSRYLVKRTGEKVFLECVQDMDHENMFWYRQDPGLGLRLIYFSYDVKMKEKGDIPEGYSVSREKKERFSLILESASTNQTSMYLCASRPLGGSYFYNEQYFGAGTRLSVL.

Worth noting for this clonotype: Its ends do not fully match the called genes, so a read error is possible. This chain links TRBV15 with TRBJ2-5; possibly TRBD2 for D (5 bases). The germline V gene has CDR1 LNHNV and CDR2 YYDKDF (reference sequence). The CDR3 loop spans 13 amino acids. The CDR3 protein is CATRRAVYNEQYF. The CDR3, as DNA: TGTGCCACCAGAAGAGCGGTATACAATGAGCAGTACTTC.

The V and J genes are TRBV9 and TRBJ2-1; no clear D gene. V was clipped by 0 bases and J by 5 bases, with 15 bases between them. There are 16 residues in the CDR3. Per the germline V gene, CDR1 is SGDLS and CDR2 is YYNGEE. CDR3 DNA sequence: TGTGCCAGCAGCGTAGCCCCCGGGTCTACCGACAATGAGCAGTTCTTC. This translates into CASSVAPGSTDNEQFF.

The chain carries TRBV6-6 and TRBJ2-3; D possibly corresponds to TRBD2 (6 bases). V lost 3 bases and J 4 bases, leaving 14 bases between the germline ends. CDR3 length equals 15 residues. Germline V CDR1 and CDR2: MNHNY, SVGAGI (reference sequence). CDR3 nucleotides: TGTGCCAGCAGTTATGGGAGGCGCGGGTCAGATACGCAGTATTTT. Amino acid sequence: CASSYGRRGSDTQYF.

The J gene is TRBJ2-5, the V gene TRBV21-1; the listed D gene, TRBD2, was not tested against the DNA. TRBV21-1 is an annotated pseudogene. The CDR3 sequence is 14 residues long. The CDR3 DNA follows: TGTGCCAGCAGCAAAAGCGGGAGGGCTGAGACCCAGTACTTC. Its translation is CASSKSGRAETQYF.

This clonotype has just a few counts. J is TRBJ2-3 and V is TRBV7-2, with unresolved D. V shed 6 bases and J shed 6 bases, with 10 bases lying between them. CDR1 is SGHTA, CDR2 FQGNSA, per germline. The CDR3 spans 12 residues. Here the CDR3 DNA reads TGTGCCAGCAGATATACAAGGGATACGCAGTATTTT. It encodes CASRYTRDTQYF.

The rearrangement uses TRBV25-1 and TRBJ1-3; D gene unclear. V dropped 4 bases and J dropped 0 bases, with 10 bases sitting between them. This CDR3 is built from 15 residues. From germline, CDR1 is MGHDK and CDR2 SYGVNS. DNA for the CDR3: TGTGCCAGCAGTGTCCGAGGGCGCTCTGGAAACACCATATATTTT. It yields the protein CASSVRGRSGNTIYF. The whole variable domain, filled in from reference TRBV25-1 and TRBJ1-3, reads EADIYQTPRYLVIGTGKKITLECSQTMGHDKMYWYQQDPGMELHLIHYSYGVNSTEKGDLSSESTVSRIRTEHFPLTLESARPSHTSQYLCASSVRGRSGNTIYFGEGSWLTVV.

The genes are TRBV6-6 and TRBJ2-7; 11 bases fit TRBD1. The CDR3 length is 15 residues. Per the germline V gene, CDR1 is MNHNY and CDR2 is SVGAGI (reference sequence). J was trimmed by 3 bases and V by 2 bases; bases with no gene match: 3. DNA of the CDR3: TGTGCCAGCAGTTACAAGGGGACAGGGGGCTACGAGCAGTACTTC. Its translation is CASSYKGTGGYEQYF.

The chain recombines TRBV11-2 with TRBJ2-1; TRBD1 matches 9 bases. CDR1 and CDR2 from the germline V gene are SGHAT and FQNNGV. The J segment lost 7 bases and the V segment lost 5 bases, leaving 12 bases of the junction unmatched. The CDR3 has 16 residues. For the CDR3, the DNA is TGTGCCAGCAGCGTAACACAGGGGGCTGGAGGGAATGAGCAGTTCTTC. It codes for CASSVTQGAGGNEQFF.

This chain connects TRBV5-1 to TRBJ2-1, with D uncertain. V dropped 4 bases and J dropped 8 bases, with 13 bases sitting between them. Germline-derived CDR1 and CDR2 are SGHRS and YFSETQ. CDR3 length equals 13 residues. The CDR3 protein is CASSAGEWDEQFF. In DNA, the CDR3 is TGCGCCAGCAGCGCTGGAGAGTGGGATGAGCAGTTCTTC.

The CDR3 nucleotides read TGTGCCAGCTCACCCTTCGACAGGGGGGGACAAGAGACCCAGTACTTC. Translation gives CASSPFDRGGQETQYF. This chain connects TRBV18 to TRBJ2-5, with TRBD1 matching 9 bases. The CDR3 runs 16 residues. CDR1 and CDR2 from the germline V gene are KGHSH and LQKENI. V was clipped by 3 bases and J by 2 bases; unmatched bases: 7. The whole variable domain, remainder taken from reference TRBV18 and TRBJ2-5, is NAGVMQNPRHLVRRRGQEARLRCSPMKGHSHVYWYRQLPEEGLKFMVYLQKENIIDESGMPKERFSAEFPKEGPSILRIQQVVRGDSAAYFCASSPFDRGGQETQYFGPGTRLLVL.

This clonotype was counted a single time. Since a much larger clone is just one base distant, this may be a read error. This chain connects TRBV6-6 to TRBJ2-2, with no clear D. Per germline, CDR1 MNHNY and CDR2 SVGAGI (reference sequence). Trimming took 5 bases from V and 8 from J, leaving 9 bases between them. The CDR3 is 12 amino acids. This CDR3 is CASSHGPGELFF. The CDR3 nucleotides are TGTGCCAGCAGTCACGGCCCAGGGGAGCTGTTTTTT.

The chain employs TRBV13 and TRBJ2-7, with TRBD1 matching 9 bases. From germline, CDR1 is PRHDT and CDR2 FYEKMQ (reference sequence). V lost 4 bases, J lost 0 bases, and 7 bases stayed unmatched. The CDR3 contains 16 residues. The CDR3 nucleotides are TGTGCCAGCAGCTACTCCGGGACAGGGAGCTCCTACGAGCAGTACTTC. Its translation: CASSYSGTGSSYEQYF. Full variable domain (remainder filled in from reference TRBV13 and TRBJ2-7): AAGVIQSPRHLIKEKRETATLKCYPIPRHDTVYWYQQGPGQDPQFLISFYEKMQSDKGSIPDRFSAQQFSDYHSELNMSSLELGDSALYFCASSYSGTGSSYEQYFGPGTRLTVT.

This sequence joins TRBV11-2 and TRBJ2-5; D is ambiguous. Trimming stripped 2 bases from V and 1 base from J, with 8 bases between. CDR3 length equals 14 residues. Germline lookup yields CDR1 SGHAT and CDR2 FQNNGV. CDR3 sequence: CASSLIRSQETQYF. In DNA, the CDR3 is TGTGCCAGCAGCTTAATCAGAAGCCAAGAGACCCAGTACTTC.

The CDR3 coding sequence is TGTGCCAGCAGCCCCGGCCGTACCTCCTACGAGCAGTACTTC. Translating gives CASSPGRTSYEQYF. The chain carries TRBV7-2 and TRBJ2-7; D gene ambiguous. V was trimmed by 5 bases and J by 0 bases, leaving 11 bases between them. Germline loops: CDR1 SGHTA, CDR2 FQGNSA. The CDR3 length is 14 residues.

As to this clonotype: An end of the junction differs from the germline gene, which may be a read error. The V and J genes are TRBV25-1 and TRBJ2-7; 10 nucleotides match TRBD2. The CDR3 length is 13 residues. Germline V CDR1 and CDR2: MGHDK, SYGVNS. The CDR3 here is CASSLAGVYERYF. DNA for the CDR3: TGTGCCAGCAGTCTAGCGGGAGTCTACGAGCGGTACTTC.

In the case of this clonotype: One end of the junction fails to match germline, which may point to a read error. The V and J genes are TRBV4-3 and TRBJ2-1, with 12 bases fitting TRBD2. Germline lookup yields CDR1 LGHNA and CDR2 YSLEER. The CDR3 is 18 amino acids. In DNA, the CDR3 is TGCGCCAGCAGCCAAGGTGTCGAAAGACTAGCGGGAGACAATGAGCAGTTTTTC. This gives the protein CASSQGVERLAGDNEQFF.